The 28 T cell receptor beta chains given below trace back to one sample, sequenced in a study of response to subunit inactivated influenza vaccine. MiXCR, applied by TCRdb to the RT-PCR reads, yields one record per CDR3 protein. The sample contains 500,000 to 700,000 distinct CDR3 sequences, roughly 25% of which appear only once. This same sample was also part of a study on T cells expressing NK-cell markers. As that report states: In generating TCR beta cDNA, 5'RACE template switching with UMIs was used.

Sequencing was performed on CD4+ T cells sorted from PBMCs, taken 12 days after vaccination. These receptor sequences come from a man over 45 who received an inactivated influenza vaccine.

About this clonotype itself: At one of its ends the junction is not consistent with the germline gene, which may arise from a read error. This sequence joins TRBV6-1 and TRBJ1-5; 8 bases agree with TRBD1. The CDR3 loop spans 14 amino acids. Germline assignment: CDR1 MNHNS and CDR2 SASEGT. CDR3 sequence reads: CASTEDRGRQPQHF. The CDR3 DNA follows: TGTGCCAGCACTGAAGACAGGGGACGCCAGCCCCAGCATTTT.

The genes are TRBV20-1 and TRBJ2-5; 7 nucleotides agree with TRBD2. Germline V lookup: CDR1 DFQATT, CDR2 SNEGSKA (reference sequence). The CDR3 is 13 residues long. With V trimmed by 4 bases and J by 3 bases, 5 bases remained unmatched. The CDR3 bases are TGCAGTGCTAATGGGGGGGGTAAAGAGACCCAGTACTTC. Residues: CSANGGGKETQYF.

A few counts support this clonotype. J is TRBJ2-3 and V is TRBV24-1; 8 bases fit TRBD1. The germline gives CDR1 KGHDR, CDR2 SFDVKD. Losses at the gene ends were 11 bases for V and 8 bases for J; bases not matched to a gene: 14. The CDR3 is 14 residues long. The CDR3 nucleotides read TGTGCCATCGGGGGAACAGGGGGGTCCGGTACGCAGTATTTT. It is translated as CAIGGTGGSGTQYF.

A few counts support this clonotype. CDR3 nucleotides: TGTGCCAGCAGTTTATATTCGGGACAGGCGAATGGCTACACCTTC. It specifies CASSLYSGQANGYTF. This chain connects TRBV28 to TRBJ1-2, with 8 nucleotides matching TRBD1. Germline CDR1 is MDHEN and CDR2 is SYDVKM. CDR3 size: 15 residues. V was pared by 1 base and J by 6 bases, with 7 bases of the junction left unmatched.

A few counts support this clonotype. This chain connects TRBV7-2 to TRBJ2-1; no definite D call. Between the trimmed V and J ends, which lost 3 bases and 0 bases, there was a span of 6 bases. Germline-derived CDR1 and CDR2 are SGHTA and FQGNSA. This CDR3 has 14 residues. In DNA, the CDR3 is TGTGCCAGCAGCTTGATGAGCTCCTACAATGAGCAGTTCTTC. This encodes CASSLMSSYNEQFF. The full variable domain, rest sourced from reference TRBV7-2 and TRBJ2-1, is GAGVSQSPSNKVTEKGKDVELRCDPISGHTALYWYRQSLGQGLEFLIYFQGNSAPDKSGLPSDRFSAERTGGSVSTLTIQRTQQEDSAVYLCASSLMSSYNEQFFGPGTRLTVL.

About this clonotype itself: As the CDR3 is not closed by the conserved phenylalanine or tryptophan, this likely results from a read error. The V gene is TRBV5-4, the J gene TRBJ2-7; a weak D match, TRBD2 (5 bases). The CDR3 runs 15 residues. V was pared by 0 bases and J by 6 bases, with 16 bases between. Germline CDR1 is SGHNT and CDR2 is YYREEE (reference sequence). DNA for the CDR3: TGTGCCAGCAGCTTGGCCAACCGGGGAAGAGGCGAGCAGTACTGC. Translating it yields CASSLANRGRGEQYC.

The chain employs TRBV7-2 and TRBJ2-7; D gene uncertain. Germline lookup yields CDR1 SGHTA and CDR2 FQGNSA. V lost 4 bases to trimming and J lost 2 bases, with 12 bases between them. This CDR3 is 14 amino acids long. CDR3 protein: CASSSSLPPYEQYF. The CDR3 DNA is TGTGCCAGCAGCTCCTCACTACCTCCCTACGAGCAGTACTTC.

At least ten counts were recorded for this clonotype. This chain connects TRBV4-2 to TRBJ2-5; weak D call: TRBD2 (6 bases). Trimming shortened V by 0 bases and J by 2 bases, and 10 bases separated the two germline ends. CDR1 and CDR2 (germline): LGHNA, YNFKEQ. This CDR3 is built from 15 residues. CDR3 sequence reads: CASSQDWRGQETQYF. The CDR3 nucleotides are TGTGCCAGCAGCCAAGATTGGAGGGGTCAAGAGACCCAGTACTTC.

This clonotype has at least ten counts. The gene calls are TRBV20-1 and TRBJ2-7; the D gene is possibly TRBD2 (5 bases). CDR3 length: 15 amino acids. Germline CDR1 DFQATT, CDR2 SNEGSKA (reference sequence). V was trimmed by 0 bases and J by 0 bases, leaving 12 bases between them. CDR3 protein: CSAREGQRNSYEQYF. As DNA, the CDR3 is TGCAGTGCTAGAGAAGGCCAGCGGAACTCCTACGAGCAGTACTTC.

This clonotype was counted many times. The chain uses TRBV12-3 or TRBV12-4 and TRBJ1-5, with TRBD1 identical over 7 bases. Unmatched junction bases numbered 6, after V lost 5 bases and J lost 5 bases. The CDR3 is 14 residues long. The CDR3 spells CASSHDRVHQPQHF. The DNA for the CDR3 is TGTGCCAGCAGTCACGACAGGGTACATCAGCCCCAGCATTTT.

This sequence joins TRBV20-1 and TRBJ2-3; TRBD2 matches 7 bases. This CDR3 has 15 amino acids. Germline V gene lookup returns CDR1 DFQATT and CDR2 SNEGSKA (reference sequence). After removal of 2 bases from V and 7 bases from J, the junction contained 12 bases not matched to a gene. CDR3 coding DNA: TGCAGTGCTAGAAATTGGGCTAGCGGTCTATATACGCAGTATTTT. It is translated as CSARNWASGLYTQYF.

The V and J genes are TRBV5-5 and TRBJ1-1; 8 positions match TRBD1. This CDR3 comprises 15 residues. V lost 4 bases, J lost 4 bases, and 9 bases stayed unmatched. Per the germline V gene, CDR1 is SGHKS and CDR2 is YYEKEE (reference sequence). The CDR3 spells CASSVILTGGTEAFF. The CDR3 DNA is TGTGCCAGCAGCGTGATCCTTACAGGGGGCACTGAAGCTTTCTTT.

This rearrangement joins TRBV4-2 to TRBJ1-6, with TRBD1 matching over 8 bases. Unmatched junction bases numbered 5, after V lost 3 bases and J lost 4 bases. CDR3 size: 16 residues. Germline CDR1 and CDR2: LGHNA and YNFKEQ. CDR3 bases: TGTGCCAGCAGCCAGACAGGGGACCCGTATAATTCACCCCTCCACTTT. It specifies CASSQTGDPYNSPLHF.

This clonotype was counted only a few times. The chain recombines TRBV28 with TRBJ2-1; perhaps D is TRBD1 or TRBD2 (6 bases each). V was cut by 5 bases and J by 7 bases, with 24 bases left in between. Germline V gene sequence: CDR1 MDHEN, CDR2 SYDVKM. CDR3 size: 17 residues. The CDR3 loop reads CASSGKAGTPGRNEQFF. In nucleotides, the CDR3 is TGTGCCAGCAGTGGGAAGGCCGGGACACCAGGGAGGAATGAGCAGTTCTTC.

This clonotype was counted only a few times. CDR3 in DNA: TGTGCCAGCAGTTTAGCGCATCACCGTCCTAACTATGGCTACACCTTC. This translates into CASSLAHHRPNYGYTF. V is TRBV12-3 or TRBV12-4 and J is TRBJ1-2; no firm D call. V gave up 0 bases and J gave up 0 bases, with 11 bases separating them. The CDR3 spans 16 residues.

The J gene is TRBJ2-2, the V gene TRBV6-1; D call uncertain. The length of the CDR3 is 14 residues. V lost 6 bases and J 5 bases, leaving 13 bases between the germline ends. Per the germline V gene, CDR1 is MNHNS and CDR2 is SASEGT. DNA of the CDR3: TGTGCCAGCAGCCCCCGACCCCAAACCGGGGAGCTGTTTTTT. This gives the protein CASSPRPQTGELFF.

This clonotype has more than one count but fewer than ten. The J gene is TRBJ2-7, the V gene TRBV4-3; TRBD1 agrees at 9 bases. The CDR3 totals 15 residues. Germline V lookup: CDR1 LGHNA, CDR2 YSLEER. V shed 1 base and J 4 bases; nucleotides not matched to a gene: 5. The CDR3 sequence is CASSQALDRGYEQYF. CDR3 nucleotide sequence: TGCGCCAGCAGCCAAGCCCTGGACAGGGGTTACGAGCAGTACTTC.

This clonotype showed up just a few times. This chain connects TRBV15 to TRBJ2-2; possibly TRBD1 or TRBD2 for D (6 bases each). Deletions cut 4 bases from V and 4 bases from J, with 16 bases between. Germline values: CDR1 LNHNV, CDR2 YYDKDF (reference sequence). There are 16 residues in the CDR3. The CDR3 here is CATSKGGSAGTGELFF. The CDR3, as DNA: TGTGCCACCAGCAAAGGGGGGAGCGCCGGCACCGGGGAGCTGTTTTTT.

The chain combines TRBV3-1 with TRBJ2-3; D remains unclear. The CDR3 sequence is 14 residues long. Germline lookup yields CDR1 LGHDT and CDR2 YNNKEL (reference sequence). V was shortened by 0 bases and J by 4 bases, with 8 bases between the two germline ends. CDR3 loop: CASSQDVDPDTQYF. CDR3 DNA: TGTGCCAGCAGCCAAGACGTAGATCCAGATACGCAGTATTTT.

The V call is TRBV28, the J call TRBJ2-1, with 11 positions matching TRBD2. CDR3 length: 16 amino acids. V trimming: 5 bases; J trimming: 6 bases; junction bases outside the gene matches: 9. Germline values: CDR1 MDHEN, CDR2 SYDVKM. CDR3 nucleotide sequence: TGTGCCAGCAGTATCATAGCGGGAGGGAGTAGCAATGAGCAGTTCTTC. The encoded protein is CASSIIAGGSSNEQFF.

A few counts support this clonotype. The gene calls are TRBV29-1 and TRBJ1-4; 9 nucleotides align to TRBD1. V was clipped by 6 bases and J by 8 bases; unmatched bases: 19. Germline V CDR1 and CDR2: SQVTM, ANQGSEA. This CDR3 has 17 residues. CDR3 nucleotides: TGCAGCGTCGAGACCTATCCCCAGGACAGGGGACAAGAAAAACTGTTTTTT. It codes for CSVETYPQDRGQEKLFF.

This clonotype showed up many times. The chain is built from TRBV20-1 and TRBJ2-5, with TRBD2 identical over 13 bases. Losses at the gene ends were 2 bases for V and 1 base for J; bases not matched to a gene: 1. The CDR3 consists of 15 residues. The germline gives CDR1 DFQATT, CDR2 SNEGSKA (reference sequence). The CDR3 coding sequence is TGCAGTGCTAGATGGACTAGCGGGGGCCAAGAGACCCAGTACTTC. Translated, it gives CSARWTSGGQETQYF.

The chain joins TRBV11-1 to TRBJ2-7, with 11 nucleotides matching TRBD2. The CDR3 is 19 amino acids. Germline V gene sequence: CDR1 SGHAT, CDR2 FQDESV (reference sequence). V lost 1 base and J lost 2; bases outside the gene matches: 13. The CDR3 DNA is TGTGCCAGCAGCTTAGGAGGGGAAGCTAGCGGGAGGCTCCCCTACGAGCAGTACTTC. Amino acid sequence: CASSLGGEASGRLPYEQYF.

V usage is TRBV5-4 and J usage is TRBJ2-7, with D perhaps matching TRBD2 (6 bases). Trimming cost V 4 bases and J 4 bases, with 18 bases left between them. Germline values: CDR1 SGHNT, CDR2 YYREEE (reference sequence). This CDR3 has 15 residues. In DNA, the CDR3 is TGTGCCAGCAGCCTCCGAGGTCGGGGGACGTACGAGCAGTACTTC. It specifies CASSLRGRGTYEQYF.

This clonotype was recorded a few times. The chain has TRBV30 and TRBJ2-3; D is uncertain. Per germline, CDR1 GTSNPN and CDR2 SVGIG (reference sequence). V was cut by 4 bases and J by 4 bases, with 6 bases left in between. The CDR3 totals 11 residues. The CDR3 sequence: CAWTHSDTQYF. The DNA of the CDR3 is TGTGCCTGGACCCACTCAGATACGCAGTATTTT.

This clonotype was observed at least ten times. V gene TRBV4-3 combines with J gene TRBJ2-6; D unresolved. Trimming pared 0 bases from V and 2 bases from J, leaving 5 bases between. There are 15 residues in the CDR3. Germline V gene lookup returns CDR1 LGHNA and CDR2 YSLEER. CDR3 region: CASSQDLTGANVLTF. The DNA for the CDR3 is TGCGCCAGCAGCCAAGATTTAACTGGGGCCAACGTCCTGACTTTC.

This clonotype was detected only a few times. The gene calls are TRBV5-5 and TRBJ2-7; TRBD1 agrees at 8 bases. This CDR3 is 15 amino acids long. Germline values: CDR1 SGHKS, CDR2 YYEKEE (reference sequence). The V segment lost 0 bases and the J segment 3 bases; nucleotides outside the gene matches: 5. Here the CDR3 reads CASSLVWTGYYEQYF. Written as DNA, the CDR3 is TGTGCCAGCAGCTTGGTGTGGACAGGGTACTACGAGCAGTACTTC.

The chain employs TRBV19 and TRBJ2-3, with TRBD2 matching 8 bases. Germline-derived CDR1 and CDR2 are LNHDA and SQIVND (reference sequence). The CDR3 consists of 15 residues. The V and J ends lost 7 bases and 6 bases, in that order; junction bases with no gene match: 12. Here the CDR3 reads CASTLSGISKDTQYF. CDR3 nucleotides: TGTGCCAGTACCCTTAGCGGGATCAGTAAGGATACGCAGTATTTT.